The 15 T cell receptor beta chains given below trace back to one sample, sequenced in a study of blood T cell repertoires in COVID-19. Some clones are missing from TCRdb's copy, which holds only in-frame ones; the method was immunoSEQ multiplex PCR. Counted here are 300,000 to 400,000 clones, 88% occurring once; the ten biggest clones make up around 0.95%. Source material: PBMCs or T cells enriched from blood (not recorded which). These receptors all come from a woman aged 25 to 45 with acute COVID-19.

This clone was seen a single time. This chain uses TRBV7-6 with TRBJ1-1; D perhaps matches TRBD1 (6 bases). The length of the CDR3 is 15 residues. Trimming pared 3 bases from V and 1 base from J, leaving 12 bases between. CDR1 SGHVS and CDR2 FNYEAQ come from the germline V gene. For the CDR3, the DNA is TGTGCCAGCAGCTTCGAACCGGGACAGAACACTGAAGCTTTCTTT. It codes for CASSFEPGQNTEAFF. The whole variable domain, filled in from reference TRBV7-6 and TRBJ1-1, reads GAGVSQSPRYKVTKRGQDVALRCDPISGHVSLYWYRQALGQGPEFLTYFNYEAQQDKSGLPNDRFSAERPEGSISTLTIQRTEQRDSAMYRCASSFEPGQNTEAFFGQGTRLTVV.

CDR3 sequence (DNA): TGTGCCAGCTCGCGCGACTGGACATACGAGCAGTACTTC. Translated: CASSRDWTYEQYF. The rearrangement joins TRBV18 to TRBJ2-7, with a possible D match to TRBD1 (5 bases). This CDR3 comprises 13 residues. The V gene's germline CDR1 is KGHSH and CDR2 LQKENI. Trimming removed 6 bases from V and 4 bases from J, with 13 bases in between.

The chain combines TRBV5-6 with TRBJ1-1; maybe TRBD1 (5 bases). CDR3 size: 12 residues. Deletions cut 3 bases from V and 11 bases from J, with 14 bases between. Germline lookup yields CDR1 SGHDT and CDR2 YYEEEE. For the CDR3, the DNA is TGTGCCAGCAGCTCCGACAGACTCCGGGCTTTCTTT. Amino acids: CASSSDRLRAFF.

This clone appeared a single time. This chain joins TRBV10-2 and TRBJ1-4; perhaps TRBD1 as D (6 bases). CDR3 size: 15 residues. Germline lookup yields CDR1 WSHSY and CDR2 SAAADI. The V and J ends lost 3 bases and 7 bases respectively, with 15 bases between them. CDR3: CASSDPTGWGEKLFF. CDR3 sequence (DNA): TGCGCCAGCAGTGACCCGACAGGTTGGGGTGAAAAACTGTTTTTT.

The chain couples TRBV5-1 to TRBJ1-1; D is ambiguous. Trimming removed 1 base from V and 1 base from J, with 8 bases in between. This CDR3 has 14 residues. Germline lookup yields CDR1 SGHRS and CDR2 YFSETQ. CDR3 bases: TGCGCCAGCAGCTTGATCGAGGGGAACACTGAAGCTTTCTTT. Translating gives CASSLIEGNTEAFF.

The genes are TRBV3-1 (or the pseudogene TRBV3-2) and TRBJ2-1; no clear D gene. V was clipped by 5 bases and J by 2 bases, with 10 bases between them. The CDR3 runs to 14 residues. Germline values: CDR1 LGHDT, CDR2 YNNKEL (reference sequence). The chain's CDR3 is CASSFQAAYNEQFF. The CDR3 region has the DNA TGTGCCAGCAGCTTCCAGGCCGCCTACAATGAGCAGTTCTTC.

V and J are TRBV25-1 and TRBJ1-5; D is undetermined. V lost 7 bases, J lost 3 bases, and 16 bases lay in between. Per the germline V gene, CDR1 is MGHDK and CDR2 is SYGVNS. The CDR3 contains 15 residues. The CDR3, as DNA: TGTGCCAGCACCCGAGCGGCCGGCTCCAATCAGCCCCAGCATTTT. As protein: CASTRAAGSNQPQHF.

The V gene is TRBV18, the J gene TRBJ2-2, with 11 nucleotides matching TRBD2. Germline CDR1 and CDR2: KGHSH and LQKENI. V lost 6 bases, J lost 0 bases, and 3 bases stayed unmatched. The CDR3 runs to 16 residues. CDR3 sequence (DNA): TGTGCCAGCTCGACACTAGCGGGGGCGAACACCGGGGAGCTGTTTTTT. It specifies CASSTLAGANTGELFF. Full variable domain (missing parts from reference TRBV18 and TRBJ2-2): NAGVMQNPRHLVRRRGQEARLRCSPMKGHSHVYWYRQLPEEGLKFMVYLQKENIIDESGMPKERFSAEFPKEGPSILRIQQVVRGDSAAYFCASSTLAGANTGELFFGEGSRLTVL.

The CDR3 is CASSVGTGTFYEQYF. DNA for the CDR3: TGCGCCAGCAGCGTCGGGACAGGGACATTCTACGAGCAGTACTTC. This sequence joins TRBV5-1 and TRBJ2-7; 9 nucleotides align to TRBD1. Germline V lookup: CDR1 SGHRS, CDR2 YFSETQ. The CDR3 runs 15 residues. V was clipped by 4 bases and J by 3 bases; unmatched bases: 8.

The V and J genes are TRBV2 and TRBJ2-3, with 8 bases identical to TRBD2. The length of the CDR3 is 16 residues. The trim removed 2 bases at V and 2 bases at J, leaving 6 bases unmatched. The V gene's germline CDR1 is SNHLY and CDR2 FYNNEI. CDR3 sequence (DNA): TGTGCCAGCAGTGAAAGTAGCGGGGATATCACAGATACGCAGTATTTT. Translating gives CASSESSGDITDTQYF.

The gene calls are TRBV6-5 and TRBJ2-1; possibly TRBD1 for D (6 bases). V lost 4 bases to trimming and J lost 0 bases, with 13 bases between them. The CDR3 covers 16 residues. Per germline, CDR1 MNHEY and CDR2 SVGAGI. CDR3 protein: CASSLGHLLSYNEQFF. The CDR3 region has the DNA TGTGCCAGCAGTTTGGGACATCTCCTCTCCTACAATGAGCAGTTCTTC.

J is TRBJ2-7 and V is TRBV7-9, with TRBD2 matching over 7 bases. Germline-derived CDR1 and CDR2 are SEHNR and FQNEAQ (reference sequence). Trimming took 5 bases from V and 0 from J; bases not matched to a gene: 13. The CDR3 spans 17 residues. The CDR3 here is CASSLSPMGGSSYEQYF. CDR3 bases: TGTGCCAGCAGCCTGTCCCCGATGGGGGGGAGCTCCTACGAGCAGTACTTC.

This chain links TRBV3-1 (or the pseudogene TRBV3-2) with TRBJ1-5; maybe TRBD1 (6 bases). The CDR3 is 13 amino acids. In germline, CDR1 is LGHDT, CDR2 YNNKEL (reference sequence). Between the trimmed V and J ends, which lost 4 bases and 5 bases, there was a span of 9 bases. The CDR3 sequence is CASSLRTDQPQHF. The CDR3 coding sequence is TGTGCCAGCAGCCTAAGGACAGATCAGCCCCAGCATTTT.

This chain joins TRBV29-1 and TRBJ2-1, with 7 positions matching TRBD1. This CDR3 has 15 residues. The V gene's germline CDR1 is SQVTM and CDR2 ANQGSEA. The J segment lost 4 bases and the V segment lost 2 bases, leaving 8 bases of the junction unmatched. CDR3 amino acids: CSVEFRQGRYNEQFF. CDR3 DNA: TGCAGCGTTGAATTTAGACAGGGTCGGTACAATGAGCAGTTCTTC.

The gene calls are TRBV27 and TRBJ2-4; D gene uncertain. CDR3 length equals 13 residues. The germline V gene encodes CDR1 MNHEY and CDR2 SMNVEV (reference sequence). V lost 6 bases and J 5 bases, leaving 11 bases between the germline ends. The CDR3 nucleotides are TGTGCCAGCAGCAGAACGGGTGAAAACATTCAGTACTTC. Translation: CASSRTGENIQYF.